A single sample is the source of the 10 T cell receptor beta chains below, sequenced in a study of T-cell reconstitution after alpha-beta-depleted transplantation in children. A library of TCRbeta sequences, prepared with unique molecular identifiers, was generated. One entry per CDR3 protein results from TCRdb running MiXCR on the PCR reads. The data contain some 500,000 distinct CDR3 sequences, 30% to 35% of them seen just once; the ten biggest clones take up around 2.4%. Sequenced material: PBMCs from the stem cell graft donor, taken from the stem cell graft. These TCRs come from a human donor who donated a stem cell graft to a child with aplastic anemia.

The J gene is TRBJ1-1, the V gene TRBV30, with TRBD1 as a possible D gene (6 bases). CDR1 is GTSNPN, CDR2 SVGIG, per germline (reference sequence). This CDR3 comprises 16 residues. Trimming took 0 bases from V and 2 from J, leaving 16 bases between them. The CDR3 sequence is CAWSVDWRGHNTEAFF. The DNA of the CDR3 is TGTGCCTGGAGTGTAGACTGGCGGGGACATAACACTGAAGCTTTCTTT.

The sample holds a few counts of this clonotype. The genes are TRBV6-1 and TRBJ1-6, with TRBD1 matching over 9 bases. The V and J ends lost 5 bases and 7 bases, in that order; junction bases with no gene match: 9. The CDR3 covers 16 residues. Germline CDR1 and CDR2: MNHNS and SASEGT. The CDR3 region has the DNA TGTGCCAGCAGTCTCCCGGGACAGGGTGGCAATTCACCCCTCCACTTT. Amino acid sequence: CASSLPGQGGNSPLHF.

V is TRBV7-2 and J is TRBJ1-1; D may be TRBD1 (6 bases). The CDR3 runs to 14 residues. The germline V gene encodes CDR1 SGHTA and CDR2 FQGNSA. Trimming shortened V by 10 bases and J by 2 bases, and 17 bases separated the two germline ends. CDR3 nucleotides: TGTGCCACCTCACCACTACAGGGCAACACTGAAGCTTTCTTT. This encodes CATSPLQGNTEAFF.

This chain links TRBV9 with TRBJ2-2, with D possibly TRBD1 on 5 matching bases. Trimming removed 4 bases at V and 3 bases at J, with 16 bases between. Germline loops: CDR1 SGDLS, CDR2 YYNGEE. This CDR3 spans 16 amino acids. In DNA, the CDR3 is TGTGCCAGCAGCAACCGGCCTGGGGCGGACACCGGGGAGCTGTTTTTT. Its translation: CASSNRPGADTGELFF.

The chain couples TRBV7-3 to TRBJ2-1; D assignment may be TRBD1 or TRBD2 (5 bases each). The CDR3 has 13 amino acids. The germline gives CDR1 SGHTA, CDR2 FQGTGA. Trimming removed 1 base at V and 15 bases at J, with 16 bases between. The CDR3 sequence is CASSLRDRQSPFF. DNA of the CDR3: TGTGCCAGCAGCTTAAGGGACCGGCAGAGTCCGTTCTTC.

This clonotype was recorded many times. The chain links TRBV7-9 to TRBJ1-1; the D is unclear. Germline CDR1 and CDR2: SEHNR and FQNEAQ (reference sequence). The CDR3 contains 13 residues. V lost 5 bases to trimming and J lost 0 bases, with 7 bases between them. CDR3 region: CASSPQLNTEAFF. The DNA for the CDR3 is TGTGCCAGCAGCCCCCAACTGAACACTGAAGCTTTCTTT. The full variable domain, completed using reference TRBV7-9 and TRBJ1-1, is DTGVSQNPRHKITKRGQNVTFRCDPISEHNRLYWYRQTLGQGPEFLTYFQNEAQLEKSRLLSDRFSAERPKGSFSTLEIQRTEQGDSAMYLCASSPQLNTEAFFGQGTRLTVV.

The gene calls are TRBV7-2 and TRBJ2-1; 7 nucleotides match TRBD2. Trimming removed 8 bases from V and 0 bases from J; junction bases left unmatched: 7. This CDR3 spans 15 amino acids. Germline lookup yields CDR1 SGHTA and CDR2 FQGNSA. The CDR3 is CASQFTGGSYNEQFF. The DNA for the CDR3 is TGTGCCAGCCAATTTACGGGGGGCTCCTACAATGAGCAGTTCTTC.

To note about this clonotype: The CDR3 end shows no conserved phenylalanine or tryptophan, and so a read error is likely. The DNA is left out, because the CDR3 cannot be placed on it with certainty; the CDR3 is given as TCRdb lists it. The chain uses TRBV6-2 or TRBV6-3 and TRBJ2-7; TRBD2 was called by the table and not checked on the DNA. The CDR3 comprises 10 residues, both ends counted. The V gene's germline CDR1 is MNHEY and CDR2 SVGEGT. CDR3 protein: CASSQWDGEY.

The CDR3 DNA sequence: TGCAGTGCTAGAGTCCCGGGACTACTCTACGAGCAGTACTTC. Protein product: CSARVPGLLYEQYF. The V call is TRBV20-1, the J call TRBJ2-7; 7 bases are a match to TRBD2. V dropped 1 base and J dropped 3; count of bases not matched to a gene: 6. The germline gives CDR1 DFQATT, CDR2 SNEGSKA (reference sequence). The CDR3 has 14 amino acids.

This rearrangement joins TRBV5-1 to TRBJ2-2; unclear D gene. The V and J ends lost 0 bases and 6 bases respectively, with 15 bases between them. Per germline, CDR1 SGHRS and CDR2 YFSETQ. The CDR3 length is 16 residues. The CDR3 DNA follows: TGCGCCAGCAGCTTGGGGCTCCCGGGCGGCGCCGGGGAGCTGTTTTTT. It encodes CASSLGLPGGAGELFF.